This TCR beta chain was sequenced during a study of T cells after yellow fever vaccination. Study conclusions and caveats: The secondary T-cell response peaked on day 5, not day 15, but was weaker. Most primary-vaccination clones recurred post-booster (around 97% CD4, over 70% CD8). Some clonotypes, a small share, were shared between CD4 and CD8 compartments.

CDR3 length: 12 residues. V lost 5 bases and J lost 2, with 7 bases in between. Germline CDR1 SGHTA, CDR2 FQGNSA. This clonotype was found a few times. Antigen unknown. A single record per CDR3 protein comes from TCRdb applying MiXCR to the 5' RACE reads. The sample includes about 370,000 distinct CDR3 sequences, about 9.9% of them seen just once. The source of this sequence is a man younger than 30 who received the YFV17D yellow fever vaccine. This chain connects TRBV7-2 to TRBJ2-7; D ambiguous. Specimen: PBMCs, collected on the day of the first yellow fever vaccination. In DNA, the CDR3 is TGTGCCAGCAGCGGGCTTACCTACGAGCAGTACTTC. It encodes CASSGLTYEQYF.